What follows describes a single TCR beta chain. These data come from a study of blood T cell repertoires in COVID-19. Study background: Researchers got acute and convalescent COVID-19 samples from the United States, Italy and Spain. From T cells, B-cell-depleted T cells, or PBMCs came the material, which was cDNA or gDNA.

Source study methods: From reference gene primer amplification, estimates of nucleated cell counts were derived. Sequencing used immunoSEQ multiplex PCR; TCRdb keeps in-frame clones, though not all of them. The V and J calls and clone size come from that table; D and trimming were worked out from the DNA. The table lists roughly 25,000 clones, around 60% of them singletons. V trimming: 8 bases; J trimming: 0 bases; junction bases outside the gene matches: 5. The CDR3 length is 15 residues. CDR1 is LNHDA and CDR2 is SQIVND in the germline V gene (reference sequence). The chain joins TRBV19 to TRBJ2-4; 9 bases match TRBD1. This clonotype originated in a man aged 60 to 69 with active or convalescent COVID-19. The sample taken for sequencing was peripheral blood. The CDR3 reads CASQTGGLAKNIQYF. The CDR3 nucleotides are TGTGCCAGTCAGACAGGGGGGCTAGCCAAAAACATTCAGTACTTC.